The 21 T cell receptor beta chains below all came from one sample that was sequenced in a study of early T cells in non-severe SARS-CoV-2 infection. Via MiXCR, TCRdb re-called the 5' RACE reads, giving one row per CDR3 protein. This table has about 34,000 distinct CDR3 sequences, roughly 6% appearing once. The specimen sequenced was whole blood. Receptors originate from an adult who was a healthcare worker with PCR-confirmed SARS-CoV-2 infection or an uninfected control (not recorded which).

This clonotype was counted ten times or more. V is TRBV12-5 and J is TRBJ1-1; no definite D call. Germline V lookup: CDR1 LGHNT, CDR2 FRNRAP. The CDR3 length is 14 residues. V dropped 4 bases and J dropped 6 bases, with 15 bases sitting between them. CDR3 amino acids: CASGSKGGNAEAFF. The CDR3 nucleotides read TGTGCTAGTGGTTCAAAGGGAGGGAATGCTGAAGCTTTCTTT.

This clonotype turned up a few times. The V gene is TRBV7-2, the J gene TRBJ1-6, with a weak D call TRBD1 (5 bases). The CDR3 consists of 13 residues. The germline V and J ends were trimmed by 5 bases and 15 bases, with 17 bases remaining between them. Germline lookup yields CDR1 SGHTA and CDR2 FQGNSA. CDR3 sequence (DNA): TGTGCCAGCAGCCCGAGGGACGGTCTCCACCTCCACTTT. As protein: CASSPRDGLHLHF.

As to this clonotype: A much larger clone lies one base from this, so it may be a read error. The chain uses TRBV7-2 and TRBJ2-7; 10 bases agree with TRBD2. The V gene's germline CDR1 is SGHTA and CDR2 FQGNSA. The CDR3 has 17 residues. CDR3 sequence reads: CANSLASGGPGTYEQYF. In nucleotides, the CDR3 is TGTGCCAACAGCTTAGCTAGCGGGGGACCGGGGACCTACGAGCAGTACTTC.

The rearrangement joins TRBV5-4 to TRBJ1-3; 7 nucleotides match TRBD1. Germline CDR1 is SGHNT and CDR2 is YYREEE (reference sequence). J was trimmed by 3 bases and V by 4 bases; bases with no gene match: 7. The CDR3 is 15 residues long. The CDR3 here is CASSGTGANGNTIYF. In nucleotides, the CDR3 is TGTGCCAGCAGCGGAACAGGGGCCAATGGAAACACCATATATTTT.

Worth noting for this clonotype: At one end, the junction sequence differs from germline, possibly due to a read error. The chain combines TRBV29-1 with TRBJ2-3, with 8 bases that match TRBD1. Germline assignment: CDR1 SQVTM and CDR2 ANQGSEA. The CDR3 is 13 amino acids. CDR3 loop: CSVGTGFLDTQYF. For the CDR3, the DNA is TGCAGCGTTGGGACAGGGTTTTTAGATACGCAGTACTTT.

This clonotype was counted at least ten times. This chain uses TRBV5-4 with TRBJ2-1; no clear D gene. The CDR3 length is 14 residues. With 3 bases removed from V and 7 bases from J, the gap between germline ends came to 14 bases. Germline values: CDR1 SGHNT, CDR2 YYREEE (reference sequence). CDR3 residues: CASSSFEFQNEQFF. The CDR3 DNA is TGTGCCAGCAGCTCCTTCGAGTTCCAGAATGAGCAGTTCTTC.

This clonotype was counted at least ten times. The chain recombines TRBV28 with TRBJ1-6; no clear D. Germline V gives CDR1 MDHEN, CDR2 SYDVKM. The CDR3 totals 15 residues. Trimming pared 6 bases from V and 6 bases from J, leaving 15 bases between. The CDR3 protein is CASRPTLRINSPLHF. The DNA of the CDR3 is TGTGCCAGCAGACCAACACTAAGGATTAATTCACCCCTCCACTTT.

This clonotype was counted ten times or more. This sequence joins TRBV7-9 and TRBJ2-1, with 9 positions matching TRBD1. Trimming removed 1 base from V and 2 bases from J; junction bases left unmatched: 0. The length of the CDR3 is 15 residues. CDR1 and CDR2 (germline): SEHNR, FQNEAQ (reference sequence). The CDR3 bases are TGTGCCAGCAGCTTAGGACAGGGGGCCTACAATGAGCAGTTCTTC. Its protein product is CASSLGQGAYNEQFF.

There are many counts of this clonotype. The rearrangement uses TRBV28 and TRBJ1-2; perhaps TRBD1 as D (6 bases). Per germline, CDR1 MDHEN and CDR2 SYDVKM. The CDR3 is 14 residues long. Trimming pared 5 bases from V and 2 bases from J, leaving 12 bases between. This chain's CDR3 is CASSNPGANYGYTF. Written as DNA, the CDR3 is TGTGCCAGCAGTAATCCGGGGGCGAACTATGGCTACACCTTC.

This clonotype was seen ten or more times. The CDR3 protein is CSAHAGGEKLFF. The CDR3 DNA follows: TGCAGTGCCCACGCTGGAGGGGAAAAACTGTTTTTT. The chain recombines TRBV20-1 with TRBJ1-4; unclear D gene. The CDR3 consists of 12 residues. With 6 bases removed from V and 8 bases from J, the gap between germline ends came to 13 bases. CDR1 DFQATT and CDR2 SNEGSKA come from the germline V gene (reference sequence).

Only a few counts were recorded for this clonotype. The gene calls are TRBV7-6 and TRBJ1-6; weak D call: TRBD1 (5 bases). Germline V gives CDR1 SGHVS, CDR2 FNYEAQ. This CDR3 spans 14 amino acids. V gave up 4 bases and J gave up 6 bases, with 10 bases separating them. In DNA form, the CDR3 reads TGTGCCAGCAGCTCCCAGGGATCTAATTCACCCCTCCACTTT. Translating it yields CASSSQGSNSPLHF.

This clonotype was observed many times. CDR3 region: CASSQAWTAGGEKLFF. CDR3 DNA sequence: TGCGCCAGCAGCCAGGCTTGGACGGCGGGAGGAGAAAAACTGTTTTTT. This sequence joins TRBV4-3 and TRBJ1-4; D unresolved. V lost 3 bases and J 8 bases, leaving 19 bases between the germline ends. Per germline, CDR1 LGHNA and CDR2 YSLEER. This CDR3 is built from 16 residues.

This clonotype was found many times. The chain has TRBV29-1 and TRBJ2-3, with D perhaps being TRBD1 or TRBD2 (5 bases each). Germline V gene data show CDR1 as SQVTM and CDR2 as ANQGSEA. The CDR3 totals 12 residues. V was cut by 3 bases and J by 1 base, with 5 bases left in between. CDR3 residues: CSVEGGTDTQYF. The CDR3 nucleotides are TGCAGCGTTGAGGGGGGCACAGATACGCAGTATTTT.

Many counts were recorded for this clonotype. The chain couples TRBV20-1 to TRBJ2-7, with a weak D call TRBD2 (7 bases). Trimming took 2 bases from V and 4 from J, leaving 24 bases between them. Germline CDR1 and CDR2: DFQATT and SNEGSKA (reference sequence). This CDR3 is built from 17 residues. CDR3 in amino acids: CSARFPSRVGGAYEQYF. For the CDR3, the DNA is TGCAGTGCTAGATTCCCCTCCCGGGTAGGGGGGGCGTACGAGCAGTACTTC.

This clonotype was picked up many times. The chain recombines TRBV19 with TRBJ2-1; no reliable D call. The CDR3 extends over 15 amino acids. The V gene's germline CDR1 is LNHDA and CDR2 SQIVND (reference sequence). V lost 5 bases and J 0 bases, leaving 11 bases between the germline ends. Here the CDR3 reads CASSEYPSSYNEQFF. In nucleotides, the CDR3 is TGTGCCAGTAGTGAGTACCCAAGCTCCTACAATGAGCAGTTCTTC.

The chain recombines TRBV7-2 with TRBJ2-1; 11 positions match TRBD1. Germline V gene lookup returns CDR1 SGHTA and CDR2 FQGNSA. J was trimmed by 4 bases and V by 4 bases; bases with no gene match: 3. This CDR3 is built from 15 residues. This CDR3 reads CASSSGQGVYNEQFF. The CDR3 coding sequence is TGTGCCAGCAGCTCGGGACAGGGGGTTTACAATGAGCAGTTCTTC.

There are many counts of this clonotype. The chain uses TRBV29-1 and TRBJ1-2, with a possible D match to TRBD1 (5 bases). The ends were cut back, 3 bases at V and 4 bases at J, with 15 bases in the middle. CDR3 length equals 14 residues. Germline V gene data show CDR1 as SQVTM and CDR2 as ANQGSEA. The CDR3 sequence is CSVDKSTASYGYTF. The CDR3 DNA reads as TGCAGCGTTGACAAATCGACAGCCAGCTATGGCTACACCTTC. Full variable domain (missing parts from reference TRBV29-1 and TRBJ1-2): SAVISQKPSRDICQRGTSLTIQCQVDSQVTMMFWYRQQPGQSLTLIATANQGSEATYESGFVIDKFPISRPNLTFSTLTVSNMSPEDSSIYLCSVDKSTASYGYTFGSGTRLTVV.

This clonotype has a count of ten or more. The chain couples TRBV7-2 to TRBJ2-1; D gene ambiguous. The CDR3 spans 13 residues. Germline V CDR1 and CDR2: SGHTA, FQGNSA. V was trimmed by 2 bases and J by 7 bases, leaving 9 bases between them. CDR3 bases: TGTACCAGCAGCTTACTTTCTGAAAATGAGCAGTTCTTC. It is translated as CTSSLLSENEQFF. The full variable domain, with the rest looked up from reference TRBV7-2 and TRBJ2-1, is GAGVSQSPSNKVTEKGKDVELRCDPISGHTALYWYRQSLGQGLEFLIYFQGNSAPDKSGLPSDRFSAERTGGSVSTLTIQRTQQEDSAVYLCTSSLLSENEQFFGPGTRLTVL.

This clonotype was detected many times. This chain connects TRBV11-2 to TRBJ1-6, with D perhaps TRBD1 (6 bases). The V end was cut by 7 bases, the J end by 3 bases, with 19 bases between. Germline loops: CDR1 SGHAT, CDR2 FQNNGV. CDR3 length: 17 residues. CDR3 DNA: TGTGCCAGCAAAGGGGACGGGACAATGGTCTATAATTCACCCCTCCACTTT. This encodes CASKGDGTMVYNSPLHF. The variable domain in full, completed from reference TRBV11-2 and TRBJ1-6, reads EAGVAQSPRYKIIEKRQSVAFWCNPISGHATLYWYQQILGQGPKLLIQFQNNGVVDDSQLPKDRFSAERLKGVDSTLKIQPAKLEDSAVYLCASKGDGTMVYNSPLHFGNGTRLTVT.

This clonotype was observed at least ten times. CDR3 loop: CASSLVGQGARIAAGYTF. CDR3 sequence (DNA): TGTGCCAGCAGCTTAGTGGGCCAGGGGGCCCGTATCGCAGCTGGCTACACCTTC. This chain joins TRBV7-9 and TRBJ1-2, with 8 bases that match TRBD1. Losses at the gene ends were 1 base for V and 7 bases for J; bases not matched to a gene: 17. The germline gives CDR1 SEHNR, CDR2 FQNEAQ (reference sequence). This CDR3 has 18 amino acids.

This clonotype has more than one count but fewer than ten. V usage is TRBV11-3 and J usage is TRBJ1-1; no clear D. V lost 1 base to trimming and J lost 2 bases, with 8 bases between them. Germline loops: CDR1 SGHNT, CDR2 YENEEA. This CDR3 contains 14 residues. The CDR3, as DNA: TGTGCCAGCAGCTTAGGAGGATCTAACACTGAAGCTTTCTTT. This codes for CASSLGGSNTEAFF.